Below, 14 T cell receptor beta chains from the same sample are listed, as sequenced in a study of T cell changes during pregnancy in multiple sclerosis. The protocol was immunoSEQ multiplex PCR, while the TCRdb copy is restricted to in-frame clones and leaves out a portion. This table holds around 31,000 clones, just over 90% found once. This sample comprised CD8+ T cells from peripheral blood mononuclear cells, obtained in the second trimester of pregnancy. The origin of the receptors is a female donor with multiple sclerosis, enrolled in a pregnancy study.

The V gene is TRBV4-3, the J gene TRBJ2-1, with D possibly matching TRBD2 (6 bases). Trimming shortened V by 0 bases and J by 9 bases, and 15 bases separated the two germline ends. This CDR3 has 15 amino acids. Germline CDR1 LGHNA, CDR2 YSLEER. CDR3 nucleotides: TGCGCCAGCAGCCAAGATGGCGGGACCCTCGGTGAGCAGTTCTTC. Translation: CASSQDGGTLGEQFF.

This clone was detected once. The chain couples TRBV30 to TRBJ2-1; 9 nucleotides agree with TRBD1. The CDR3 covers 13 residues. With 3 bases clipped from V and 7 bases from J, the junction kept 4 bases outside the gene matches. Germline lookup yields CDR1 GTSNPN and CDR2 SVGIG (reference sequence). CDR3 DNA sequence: TGTGCCTGGAGCCCGGACAGGGGAAATGAGCAGTTCTTC. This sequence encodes CAWSPDRGNEQFF.

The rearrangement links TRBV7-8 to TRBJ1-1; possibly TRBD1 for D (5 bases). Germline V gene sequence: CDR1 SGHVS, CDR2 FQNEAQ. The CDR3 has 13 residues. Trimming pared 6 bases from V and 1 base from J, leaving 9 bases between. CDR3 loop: CASSHGGNTEAFF. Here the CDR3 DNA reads TGTGCCAGCAGTCACGGGGGGAACACTGAAGCTTTCTTT.

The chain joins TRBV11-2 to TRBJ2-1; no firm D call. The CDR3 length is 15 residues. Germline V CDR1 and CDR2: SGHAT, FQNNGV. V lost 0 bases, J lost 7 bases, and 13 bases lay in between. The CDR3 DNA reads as TGTGCCAGCAGCTTAGAGGGCAACGTTGGGAATGAGCAGTTCTTC. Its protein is CASSLEGNVGNEQFF.

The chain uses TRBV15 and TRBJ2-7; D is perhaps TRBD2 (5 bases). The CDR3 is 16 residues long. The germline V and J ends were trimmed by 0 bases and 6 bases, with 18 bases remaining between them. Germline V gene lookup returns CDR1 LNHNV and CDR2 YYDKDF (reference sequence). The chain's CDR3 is CATSRDRVRAPFEQYF. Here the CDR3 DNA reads TGTGCCACCAGCAGAGATCGGGTGAGGGCCCCGTTCGAGCAGTACTTC.

Written as DNA, the CDR3 is TGCGCCAGCAGCCAAGACAAAGCTTCGGGGTACGAGCAGTACTTC. This encodes CASSQDKASGYEQYF. The J gene is TRBJ2-7, the V gene TRBV4-1; possibly TRBD2 for D (5 bases). Between the trimmed V and J ends, which lost 0 bases and 4 bases, there was a span of 13 bases. Looked up from germline, CDR1 is MGHRA and CDR2 is YSYEKL. The CDR3 spans 15 residues.

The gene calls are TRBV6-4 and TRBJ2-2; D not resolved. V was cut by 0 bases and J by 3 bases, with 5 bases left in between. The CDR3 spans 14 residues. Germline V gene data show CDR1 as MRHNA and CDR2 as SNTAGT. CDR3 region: CASSDSSDTGELFF. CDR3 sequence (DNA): TGTGCCAGCAGTGACTCGTCTGACACCGGGGAGCTGTTTTTT.

The CDR3 sequence: CASSSGTSGALMLISYEQYF. The CDR3 DNA reads as TGTGCCAGCAGTTCTGGGACTAGCGGAGCACTAATGTTAATCTCCTACGAGCAGTACTTC. This chain joins TRBV28 and TRBJ2-7; 11 bases agree with TRBD2. The V gene's germline CDR1 is MDHEN and CDR2 SYDVKM. Trimming at V came to 4 bases and at J to 0 bases, leaving 17 bases not matched to a gene. The CDR3 extends over 20 amino acids.

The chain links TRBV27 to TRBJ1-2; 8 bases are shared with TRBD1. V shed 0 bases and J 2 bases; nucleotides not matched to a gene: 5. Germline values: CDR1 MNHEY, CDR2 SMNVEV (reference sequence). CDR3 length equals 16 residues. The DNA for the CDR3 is TGTGCCAGCAGTTTATCCTTTGCAGGGGGCAACTATGGCTACACCTTC. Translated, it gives CASSLSFAGGNYGYTF.

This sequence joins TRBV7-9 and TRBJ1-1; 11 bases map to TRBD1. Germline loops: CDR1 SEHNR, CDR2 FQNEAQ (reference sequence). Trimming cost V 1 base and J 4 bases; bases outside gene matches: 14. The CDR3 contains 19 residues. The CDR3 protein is CASSLVGGTGGRYSTEAFF. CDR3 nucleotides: TGTGCCAGCAGCTTAGTCGGAGGGACAGGGGGACGTTATAGCACTGAAGCTTTCTTT.

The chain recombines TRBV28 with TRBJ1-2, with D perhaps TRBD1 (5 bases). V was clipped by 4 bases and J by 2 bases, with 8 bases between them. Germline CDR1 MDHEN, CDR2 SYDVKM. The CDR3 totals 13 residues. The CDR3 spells CASSSQGNYGYTF. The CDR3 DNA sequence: TGTGCCAGCAGTTCTCAGGGCAACTATGGCTACACCTTC.

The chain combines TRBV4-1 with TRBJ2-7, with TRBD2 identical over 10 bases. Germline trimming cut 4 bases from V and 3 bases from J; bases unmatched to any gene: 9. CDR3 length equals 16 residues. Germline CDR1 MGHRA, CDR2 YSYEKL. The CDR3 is CASSRELASGSYEQYF. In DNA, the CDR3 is TGCGCCAGCAGCCGAGAACTCGCTAGCGGGAGCTACGAGCAGTACTTC.

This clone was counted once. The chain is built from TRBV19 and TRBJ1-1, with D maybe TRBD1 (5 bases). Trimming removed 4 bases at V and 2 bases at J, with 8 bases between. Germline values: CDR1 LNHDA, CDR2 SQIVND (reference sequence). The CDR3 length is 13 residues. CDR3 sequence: CASSRQPNTEAFF. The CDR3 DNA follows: TGTGCCAGTAGTAGACAGCCAAACACTGAAGCTTTCTTT. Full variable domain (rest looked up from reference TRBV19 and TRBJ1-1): DGGITQSPKYLFRKEGQNVTLSCEQNLNHDAMYWYRQDPGQGLRLIYYSQIVNDFQKGDIAEGYSVSREKKESFPLTVTSAQKNPTAFYLCASSRQPNTEAFFGQGTRLTVV.

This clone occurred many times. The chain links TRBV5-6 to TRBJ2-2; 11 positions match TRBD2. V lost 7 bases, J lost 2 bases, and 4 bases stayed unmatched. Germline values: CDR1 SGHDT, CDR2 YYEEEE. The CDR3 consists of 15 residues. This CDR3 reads CASDGTSGNTGELFF. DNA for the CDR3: TGTGCCAGCGACGGGACTAGCGGCAACACCGGGGAGCTGTTTTTT.